A selection of T cell receptor beta chains follows, all from one sample in a study of OX40 agonist ivuxolimab in advanced cancers. Produced via immunoSEQ multiplex PCR; TCRdb's table is partial and in-frame only. The sample lists about 54,000 clones, just under 85% occurring once. The sample in question was CD4+ or CD8+ T cells sorted from blood, obtained in a trial of the OX40 agonist ivuxolimab. The receptors were sampled from an adult with an advanced solid tumor such as melanoma, head and neck, liver or kidney cancer. CDR3s include the opening cysteine and the closing phenylalanine or tryptophan. The order of the fields is J gene, D gene, V gene, clone size, CDR3 protein, CDR3 DNA. D genes are given only for firm matches. Clone sizes are given selectively: once, few, many, or a class where the clone is expanded.

TRBJ1-2,TRBD1,TRBV29-1,-,CSAGDRLDYYGYTF,TGCAGCGCCGGGGACAGGCTAGACTACTATGGCTACACCTTC
TRBJ2-2,-,TRBV19,-,CASSIRRGKTTGELFF,TGTGCCAGTAGTATTAGACGGGGGAAGACGACCGGGGAGCTGTTTTTT
TRBJ2-1,-,TRBV28,once,CASSLPGDSYNEQFF,TGTGCCAGCAGTTTACCAGGGGACTCCTACAATGAGCAGTTCTTC
TRBJ2-5,TRBD2,TRBV7-2,-,CASSLNPRMASGRETQYF,TGTGCCAGCAGCTTAAATCCCCGTATGGCTAGCGGGAGAGAGACCCAGTACTTC
TRBJ2-7,TRBD2,TRBV5-4,-,CASSDWTSGYEQYF,TGTGCCAGCAGCGATTGGACTAGCGGATACGAGCAGTACTTC
TRBJ2-1,TRBD2,TRBV19,-,CASSATSGREARYNEQFF,TGTGCCAGTAGTGCGACTAGCGGGAGAGAAGCCAGGTACAATGAGCAGTTCTTC
TRBJ2-3,TRBD2,TRBV5-1,-,CASSLGLAGGYGTDTQYF,TGCGCCAGCAGCTTGGGGCTAGCGGGAGGTTACGGTACAGATACGCAGTATTTT
TRBJ1-2,-,TRBV5-6,few,CASSLGGANYGYTF,TGTGCCAGCAGCTTAGGCGGAGCTAACTATGGCTACACCTTC
TRBJ2-1,TRBD2,TRBV9,-,CASSVAPSGRVGDEQFF,TGTGCCAGCAGCGTAGCGCCTAGCGGGAGGGTTGGGGATGAGCAGTTCTTC
TRBJ2-2,TRBD2,TRBV5-1,once,CASSLEPRLAENTGELFF,TGCGCCAGCAGCTTGGAGCCGCGTCTAGCGGAGAACACCGGGGAGCTGTTTTTT
TRBJ1-1,-,TRBV7-9,-,CASSSKVYAGEAFF,TGTGCCAGCAGCTCAAAGGTTTATGCGGGTGAAGCTTTCTTT
TRBJ1-6,TRBD1,TRBV19,-,CASSIWTGGRNSPLHF,TGTGCCAGTAGTATTTGGACAGGGGGAAGAAATTCACCCCTCCACTTT
TRBJ2-1,TRBD1,TRBV7-6,few,CASSQEGQAQGEQFF,TGTGCCAGCAGCCAAGAGGGACAGGCCCAGGGCGAGCAGTTCTTC
TRBJ2-7,TRBD1,TRBV15,-,CATSRDRQGAGEQYF,TGTGCCACCAGCAGAGATCGGCAGGGGGCTGGTGAGCAGTACTTC
TRBJ2-7,-,TRBV2,-,CASSEGGAGYYEQYF,TGTGCCAGCAGTGAAGGGGGGGCGGGGTACTACGAGCAGTACTTC
TRBJ1-3,-,TRBV11-2,few,CASSLDGIRNTIYF,TGTGCCAGCAGCTTAGACGGCATAAGAAACACCATATATTTT
TRBJ2-7,TRBD2,TRBV7-2,-,CASSADSGGYEQYF,TGTGCCAGCAGCGCGGACAGCGGGGGCTACGAGCAGTACTTC
TRBJ2-5,-,TRBV7-8,once,CASSFGGRETQYF,TGTGCCAGCAGCTTCGGAGGGCGAGAGACCCAGTACTTC
TRBJ2-1,-,TRBV18,medium-sized,CASSPDRNRDEQFF,TGTGCCAGCTCACCGGATCGTAACAGAGATGAGCAGTTCTTC
TRBJ2-7,-,TRBV6-5,-,CASRPSYKNEQYF,TGTGCCAGCAGACCTTCTTATAAGAACGAGCAGTACTTC
TRBJ2-7,-,TRBV6-5,-,CASSFDPYSYEQYF,TGTGCCAGCAGTTTTGACCCTTACTCCTACGAGCAGTACTTC
TRBJ1-4,TRBD1,TRBV7-2,-,CASSLAQGSNEKLFF,TGTGCCAGCAGCTTAGCACAGGGGTCTAATGAAAAACTGTTTTTT
TRBJ2-3,-,TRBV28,-,CASSSTRRPDTQYF,TGTGCCAGCAGTTCGACTAGGCGCCCTGATACGCAGTATTTT
TRBJ2-7,TRBD2,TRBV7-8,once,CASSLVTSGGEQYF,TGTGCCAGCAGCTTAGTCACTAGCGGGGGCGAGCAGTACTTC
TRBJ2-1,TRBD2,TRBV10-3,-,CAISLNIAGGPSSYNEQFF,TGTGCCATCAGCTTAAACATAGCGGGAGGACCCAGCTCCTACAATGAGCAGTTCTTC
TRBJ1-1,TRBD1,TRBV19,-,CASSEDRENTEAFF,TGTGCCAGTTCGGAGGACAGGGAAAACACTGAAGCTTTCTTT
TRBJ2-7,-,TRBV6-5,-,CASKPGRIYEQYF,TGTGCCAGCAAACCGGGACGGATCTACGAGCAGTACTTC
TRBJ2-3,TRBD2,TRBV10-1,-,CASSGDTSGSTDTQYF,TGCGCCAGCAGTGGGGATACTAGCGGGAGCACAGATACGCAGTATTTT
TRBJ2-2,-,TRBV6-5,-,CASSYQGIDLPGELFF,TGTGCCAGCAGTTACCAGGGGATTGACTTACCAGGGGAGCTGTTTTTT
TRBJ2-3,-,TRBV10-2,-,CASSEKGGSTDTQYF,TGCGCCAGCAGTGAGAAAGGGGGTAGCACAGATACGCAGTATTTT
TRBJ1-6,-,TRBV6-1,-,CASSEAGAGIGNSPLHF,TGTGCCAGCAGTGAAGCAGGGGCAGGGATAGGGAATTCACCCCTCCACTTT
TRBJ2-4,TRBD1,TRBV19,-,CASTTDRAQYF,TGTGCCAGTACAACGGACAGGGCTCAGTACTTC
TRBJ2-2,TRBD2,TRBV7-8,-,CASSFSSTSGAGELFF,TGTGCCAGCAGCTTTTCGAGCACTAGCGGTGCCGGGGAGCTGTTTTTT
TRBJ2-2,-,TRBV5-1,-,CASRVSGSGSTGELFF,TGCGCCAGCAGGGTCTCCGGGAGCGGTTCCACCGGGGAGCTGTTTTTT
TRBJ2-7,TRBD1,TRBV10-1,once,CASQRTGGYEQYF,TGCGCCAGCCAAAGAACAGGGGGCTACGAGCAGTACTTC
TRBJ2-7,-,TRBV28,-,CASRTGGYEQYF,TGTGCCAGCAGAACCGGGGGCTACGAGCAGTACTTC
TRBJ2-7,TRBD1,TRBV27,-,CASSFAGTGGFEQYF,TGTGCCAGCAGTTTCGCGGGGACAGGGGGTTTCGAGCAGTACTTC
TRBJ2-7,-,TRBV7-9,few,CASSATSYSYEQYF,TGTGCCAGCAGCGCCACCTCATACAGCTACGAGCAGTACTTC
TRBJ1-3,-,TRBV5-4,-,CASSSTGLRNTIYF,TGTGCCAGCAGCTCGACGGGACTTAGAAACACCATATATTTT
TRBJ2-5,-,TRBV5-1,-,CASSFRGSDGETQYF,TGCGCCAGCAGCTTCCGCGGATCAGACGGGGAGACCCAGTACTTC
TRBJ2-7,-,TRBV5-1,-,CASSFGTEPYEQYF,TGCGCCAGCAGCTTTGGGACGGAGCCCTACGAGCAGTACTTC
TRBJ2-3,TRBD2,TRBV5-4,-,CASSSGGLAVGDTQYF,TGTGCCAGCAGCTCAGGGGGACTAGCGGTTGGAGATACGCAGTATTTT
TRBJ2-7,TRBD1,TRBV19,-,CASSTGQGEVFEQYF,TGTGCCAGTAGTACCGGACAGGGGGAGGTGTTCGAGCAGTACTTC
TRBJ1-2,TRBD1,TRBV28,-,CASRQGTGHYGYTF,TGTGCCAGCAGGCAAGGGACAGGGCACTATGGCTACACCTTC
TRBJ2-7,TRBD2,TRBV19,-,CASSIQRESYEQYF,TGTGCCAGTAGTATCCAGCGGGAGTCCTACGAGCAGTACTTC
TRBJ1-5,-,TRBV6-6,-,CASSGDGYNQPQHF,TGTGCCAGCAGTGGCGACGGTTACAATCAGCCCCAGCATTTT
TRBJ2-7,-,TRBV11-2,-,CASSSQRAIYEQYF,TGTGCCAGCAGCTCCCAGCGGGCTATCTACGAGCAGTACTTC
TRBJ1-6,-,TRBV28,once,CASTTGPTPLHF,TGTGCCAGCACCACGGGACCGACGCCCCTCCACTTT
TRBJ2-5,-,TRBV7-2,-,CASSLGTGKWEETQYF,TGTGCCAGCAGCTTAGGTACAGGGAAATGGGAAGAGACCCAGTACTTC
TRBJ2-7,TRBD2,TRBV7-8,-,CASSYPRASGRDEQYF,TGTGCCAGCAGCTACCCTCGGGCTAGCGGGAGGGACGAGCAGTACTTC
TRBJ1-2,-,TRBV19,-,CASRSQVGYTF,TGTGCCAGTAGGAGCCAAGTAGGCTACACCTTC
TRBJ2-7,-,TRBV29-1,-,CSVFEGVRNEQYF,TGCAGCGTTTTCGAGGGGGTGAGGAACGAGCAGTACTTC
TRBJ2-1,-,TRBV9,-,CASSVGSSLYNEQFF,TGTGCCAGCAGCGTAGGGAGTAGCTTATACAATGAGCAGTTCTTC